The 2 T cell receptor beta chains listed next were all sequenced from one sample in a study of metastatic and nonmetastatic thyroid tumors. With MiXCR, TCRdb called clones anew from the PCR reads. The sample holds 20,000 to 25,000 clones, over 30% seen once. Nobody among the patients had been given any treatment before thyroid surgery. The sequenced sample was blood. All receptors derive from a female donor with papillary thyroid cancer or a benign thyroid nodule (not recorded which). Some clones in this sample may be carry-over from other donors' samples.

This clone occurred once. The chain carries TRBV7-6 and TRBJ1-1, with 8 positions matching TRBD1. This CDR3 has 15 residues. With 1 base clipped from V and 2 bases from J, the junction kept 3 bases outside the gene matches. Germline V lookup: CDR1 SGHVS, CDR2 FNYEAQ. CDR3 amino acids: CASSLEGQANTEAFF. DNA for the CDR3: TGTGCCAGCAGCTTAGAGGGACAGGCCAACACTGAAGCTTTCTTT.

This clone has more than one count but fewer than ten. V is TRBV27 and J is TRBJ2-1, with D uncertain. Trimming took off 0 bases at V and 7 bases at J, with 7 bases between the two ends. The V gene's germline CDR1 is MNHEY and CDR2 SMNVEV (reference sequence). This CDR3 has 13 amino acids. The DNA of the CDR3 is TGTGCCAGCAGTTTATCGGGCCCTAATGAGCAGTTCTTC. Its translation: CASSLSGPNEQFF.